Listed here is a single T cell receptor (beta chain). The antigen is undetermined. The entry originates in a study of breast tumors, draining lymph nodes, adjacent tissues. Germline assignment: CDR1 SQVTM and CDR2 ANQGSEA. The length of the CDR3 is 15 residues. V dropped 4 bases and J dropped 2; count of bases not matched to a gene: 10. TCRdb ran MiXCR on the multiplex PCR reads and lists one entry per CDR3 protein. The sample records about 180,000 distinct CDR3 sequences, 25% to 40% being singletons. The lymph nodes were axillary draining lymph nodes from breast cancer patients. Study outcomes and limitations: Data fit most tumor T cells coming from lymph node, expanding in tumor. Data only fit, rather than demonstrated, lymph node origin of most tumor T cells. Tumor TCR diversity was below lymph nodes but above nontumor tissue.

The source material was axillary lymph node tissue. The clonotype comes from a female donor with breast cancer. Some clones in this sample may be carry-over from other donors' samples. The V and J genes are TRBV29-1 and TRBJ2-5; 7 bases line up with TRBD2. This CDR3 reads CSVGTGGMMQETQYF. Written as DNA, the CDR3 is TGCAGCGTTGGGACCGGGGGGATGATGCAAGAGACCCAGTACTTC.